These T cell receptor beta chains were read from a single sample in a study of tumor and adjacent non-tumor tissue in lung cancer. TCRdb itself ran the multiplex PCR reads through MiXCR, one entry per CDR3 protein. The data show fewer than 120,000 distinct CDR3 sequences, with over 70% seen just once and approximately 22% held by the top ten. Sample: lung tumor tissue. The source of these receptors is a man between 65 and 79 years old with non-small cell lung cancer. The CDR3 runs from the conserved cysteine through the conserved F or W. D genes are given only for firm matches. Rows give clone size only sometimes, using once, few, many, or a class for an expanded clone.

TGTGCCAGCAGTTTAAGGGGACCGGAGATGAATCAACCCCAGCATTTT CASSLRGPEMNQPQHF 16 once TRBV28 - TRBJ1-5
TGTGCCTGCAGTTCGGGACTCCCCAATTCACCCCTCCATTTT CACSSGLPNSPLHF 14 - TRBV12-3/TRBV12-4 - TRBJ1-6
TGTGCCAGCAGTGCCATGTCTAAGGAAGGCTACACCTTC CASSAMSKEGYTF 13 - TRBV28 - TRBJ1-2
TGTGCCAGCAGACCCGGACCGAGTACCTACGAGCAGTACTTC CASRPGPSTYEQYF 14 many TRBV6-5 - TRBJ2-7
TGCGCCAGCAGCCAAGCCGACGGGATAGGGGGCACTGAAGCTTTCTTT CASSQADGIGGTEAFF 16 once TRBV4-2 - TRBJ1-1
TGTGCTAGCAGCGAAGACCAGCCTCTTTACTCCTACAATGACCAGTTCTTC CASSEDQPLYSYNDQFF 17 - TRBV7-9 - TRBJ2-1
TGTGCCAGCAGCCGAACAGGTGATCGTAATTCACCCCTCCACTTT CASSRTGDRNSPLHF 15 - TRBV5-4 - TRBJ1-6
TGCAATGCGAGAGGGTCTTACGAGCAGTACTTC CNARGSYEQYF 11 - TRBV20-1 - TRBJ2-7
TGTGTCAGCAGCCACGGAGGGGGGCAACTATTTTGGCTGCCCCAGCATTTT CVSSHGGGQLFWLPQHF 17 once TRBV5-4 - TRBJ1-5
TGCAGTGCAAAGGGAAGCTCCTACAATGAGCAGTTCTTC CSAKGSSYNEQFF 13 many TRBV20-1 - TRBJ2-1
TGTGCCAGCAGTCAAATGGTACGTCGGCAGGGTGAAGACGAGCAGAACTTC CASSQMVRRQGEDEQNF 17 - TRBV4-2 - TRBJ2-7
TGTTCCAGCACCCTGAGGGGGAGCACCGGGTCCAATGAGCAGTTCTTC CSSTLRGSTGSNEQFF 16 - TRBV6-1 - TRBJ2-1
TGCAGTGAGAATTTACCGGGACTAGACACAGAAACGCAGTATTTT CSENLPGLDTETQYF 15 - TRBV20-1 TRBD2 TRBJ2-3
TGTGCCAGCATCTCCCGGGACAGTCTCCACGAGCAGTATTTC CASISRDSLHEQYF 14 few TRBV7-8 TRBD1 TRBJ2-7
TGTGCCAGCAGCTTAGGAGCGCACCGGGCTGTGAGCACAGATACGCAGTATTTT CASSLGAHRAVSTDTQYF 18 - TRBV7-3 - TRBJ2-3
TGTGCGAGCAGCCTGCGGGACGAGTCTAACTATGGCTACACCTTC CASSLRDESNYGYTF 15 - TRBV6-1 - TRBJ1-2
TGTGCCAGTACCCCGGGACATCCGTATCAGCCCCAGCATTTT CASTPGHPYQPQHF 14 once TRBV19 - TRBJ1-5
TGTGCCAGCAGTCTGATTAGCGGGAGACTCAACGACCTGTACTTC CASSLISGRLNDLYF 15 - TRBV12-3/TRBV12-4 TRBD2 TRBJ2-7
TGCGCCAGCAGCCGAAACCCGGGACAGGCTAAAGAAACCCAGTGCTTC CASSRNPGQAKETQCF 16 - TRBV4-1 TRBD1 TRBJ2-5
TGTGCCAGTAGTATGAGGGACCAGTCGAACACTGAAGCTTTCTTT CASSMRDQSNTEAFF 15 many TRBV19 - TRBJ1-1
TGCGCCAGCGGAAGGGGGGGGATAGGAGACGAGCAGTACTTC CASGRGGIGDEQYF 14 - TRBV5-1 - TRBJ2-7
TGTGCCAGCAGTTCCACCAGTCTTATCTGTCGGGATGGCTACACCTTC CASSSTSLICRDGYTF 16 - TRBV28 - TRBJ1-2
TGTGCCAGCTGTTCTCGGGTCTACTATGGGTACACCTTC CASCSRVYYGYTF 13 - TRBV12-3/TRBV12-4 - TRBJ1-2
TGTGCCAGCAGCTGGACAGGGTTGAACACTGAAGCTTTCTTT CASSWTGLNTEAFF 14 medium-sized TRBV6-5 TRBD1 TRBJ1-1
TGCGCCAGCACTCGGACAGGGCCGTATTACAATGAGCGGTTCTTC CASTRTGPYYNERFF 15 - TRBV10-1 TRBD1 TRBJ2-1
TGCAGTGCTAGAGTTCCTAGCGGGACGACCTACGAGCAGTACTTC CSARVPSGTTYEQYF 15 many TRBV20-1 TRBD2 TRBJ2-7
TGTGCCAGCAGTCATATCGGTACTGGAACAGGGACCCAGTACTTC CASSHIGTGTGTQYF 15 - TRBV6-5 - TRBJ2-5
TGTGCCAGCAGCCTAGTCAGTCAGTCCGAGGAGCTGTTTTTT CASSLVSQSEELFF 14 - TRBV11-2 - TRBJ2-2
TGTGCCAGCACACTAGGGGTCTACGAACAGTACTTC CASTLGVYEQYF 12 - TRBV5-6 - TRBJ2-7
TGTGCCAGCAGCTTGTCGACCGGACAGGGATGCAATCAGCCCCAGTATTTT CASSLSTGQGCNQPQYF 17 - TRBV5-6 TRBD1 TRBJ2-3
TGTGCCAGCAACCCAGATTCGAGCTCTTACAATGAGCAGCTCTTC CASNPDSSSYNEQLF 15 - TRBV6-6 - TRBJ2-1
TGTGCCAGCAGTGTTTTTTCTGTCGCTAAATATGGCTACACCTTC CASSVFSVAKYGYTF 15 - TRBV12-3/TRBV12-4 - TRBJ1-2
TGTGCCAGCAGTTACTCGATTGGGGGTACAAGAGCAAGCCATCAGCCCCAGCATTTT CASSYSIGGTRASHQPQHF 19 - TRBV6-2/TRBV6-3 - TRBJ1-5
TGCGCCAGCAGTCACTGGGGGTTTTTTGGTAATGAGCAGTTCTTC CASSHWGFFGNEQFF 15 - TRBV4-1 - TRBJ2-1
TGCGCCAGCAGGCACGCCGGGACTCGGGGCGAGCAGTACTTC CASRHAGTRGEQYF 14 - TRBV10-2 - TRBJ2-7
TGTGCCAGCAGCATTAGCGCGGGGACTAGCGGGACCCAGTATTTC CASSISAGTSGTQYF 15 - TRBV11-2 TRBD2 TRBJ2-5
TGTGCCATCAGCTCAACCACGGGGTACGAGTACTACTTC CAISSTTGYEYYF 13 once TRBV13 - TRBJ2-7
TGTGCCAGCAGCCCTCGGCCAGCGGTCTCCTACAATGAGCAGTTCTTC CASSPRPAVSYNEQFF 16 - TRBV11-1 - TRBJ2-1
TGTGCCAGCAACTTGGGATTCCAGGGTTCCTACAATGAGCAGCTCTTC CASNLGFQGSYNEQLF 16 once TRBV5-6 - TRBJ2-1
TGCGCCAGCAGTGAGGGCAGGGGGGCGAAAAACTATGGCTACACCTTC CASSEGRGAKNYGYTF 16 many TRBV10-2 TRBD1 TRBJ1-2
TGCGCCAGCGGGCCCCCGGGACCCTCTTGTCATGAGCAGTTCTTC CASGPPGPSCHEQFF 15 - TRBV10-2 - TRBJ2-1
TGCGCCAGCAACTATCCAGGGGTCGCTGAAGCTTCCTTT CASNYPGVAEASF 13 - TRBV5-1 - TRBJ1-1
TGTGCTAGCACCCTAATCCCAGGGTCAAATACGCAGTATTTT CASTLIPGSNTQYF 14 - TRBV11-2 - TRBJ2-3
TGTGCCAGCACTTCCCGGCGGGCCGGGTATTACGAGCACTACTTC CASTSRRAGYYEHYF 15 - TRBV28 - TRBJ2-7
TGTGCCAGCAGACCCGGACGAACATCCATGGATGGCTACATCTTC CASRPGRTSMDGYIF 15 - TRBV6-6 - TRBJ1-2
TGTGCCATCGGTAGGTCCTACAATGATCAGTTCTTC CAIGRSYNDQFF 12 - TRBV10-3 - TRBJ2-1
TGTGCCAGCAGGAATACTGCCGGGACTCGGTGGAGCGAGCAATACTTC CASRNTAGTRWSEQYF 16 - TRBV6-2/TRBV6-3 - TRBJ2-7
TGTGCCAGCATTGACCCGGGACTAGCGGGACAAGATACGCAGTATTTT CASIDPGLAGQDTQYF 16 - TRBV6-5 TRBD2 TRBJ2-3
TGTGCCAGTAGCCTGTACTCCGGGACTACCTACGAGCAGTACTTC CASSLYSGTTYEQYF 15 few TRBV11-2 TRBD2 TRBJ2-7
TGTGCCAGCGGCCCTAGGAGGAACTACAAAGAGCAGTTCTTC CASGPRRNYKEQFF 14 - TRBV11-3 - TRBJ2-1
TGTGCCAACAGTTTATTGACAGGACGAAACTATGACTACACCTTC CANSLLTGRNYDYTF 15 - TRBV12-3/TRBV12-4 - TRBJ1-2
TGTGCCAGCAGTTGCGGGGGAGGGATGGGCTACACCTTC CASSCGGGMGYTF 13 - TRBV6-6 - TRBJ1-2
TGTGCCAGCAGCAAAGAAACTAGCCTTGGCAAAAACATTCAGTACTTC CASSKETSLGKNIQYF 16 many TRBV21-1 - TRBJ2-4
TGCGCCAGCAGTCGGATGGGGCCCTATTACAATGGGCAGTTCTTC CASSRMGPYYNGQFF 15 - TRBV10-1 - TRBJ2-1
TGTGCCAGCAGCTTAATGGTTGTGGATATGAGCACTGAAGCTTTCTTT CASSLMVVDMSTEAFF 16 - TRBV11-3 - TRBJ1-1
TGTGCCAGCAACAGATGGGGGTACAATGAGCAGTTCTTC CASNRWGYNEQFF 13 once TRBV6-2/TRBV6-3 - TRBJ2-1
TGCAGTGCCGCAGTCAGTTCCTACGAGCAGTACTTC CSAAVSSYEQYF 12 - TRBV20-1 - TRBJ2-7
TGTGCCAGCAGCTTACGCATGATGAATACTGTAGCATTCTTT CASSLRMMNTVAFF 14 - TRBV11-3 - TRBJ1-1